This T cell receptor (beta chain) is from a study of post-analysis software for immune sequencing data. At the level of the study: Progressive-relapsing, secondary progressive and relapsing-remitting multiple sclerosis were among the disease courses included.

This clonotype was picked up a small number of times. Antigen: not known. Study-level results: Same-batch preparations were strongly co-clustered by F measure. Patients with multiple sclerosis recorded significantly lower normalized Chao1 diversity than controls, the study found. Roughly five TRBV segments were more frequent in patients than controls; TRBV5-6, TRBV5-1 and TRBV20-1 belonged to this group.

The CDR3 runs to 19 residues. V was shortened by 0 bases and J by 4 bases, with 21 bases between the two germline ends. From germline, CDR1 is MNHEY and CDR2 SVGAGI. Presence of unique molecular identifiers characterized the TCR beta cDNA libraries. TCRdb called the PCR reads again in MiXCR, with one record for every CDR3 protein. The sample consists of more than 450,000 distinct CDR3 sequences, less than 40% of them appearing once. The genes are TRBV6-5 and TRBJ2-2, with TRBD2 as a possible D gene (5 bases). The source material was blood. This receptor was obtained from a girl under 18 with multiple sclerosis. As DNA, the CDR3 is TGTGCCAGCAGTTACTCGTCCAGTCTAGCTTGGGGTGGCACCGGGGAGCTGTTTTTT. Encoded protein: CASSYSSSLAWGGTGELFF.